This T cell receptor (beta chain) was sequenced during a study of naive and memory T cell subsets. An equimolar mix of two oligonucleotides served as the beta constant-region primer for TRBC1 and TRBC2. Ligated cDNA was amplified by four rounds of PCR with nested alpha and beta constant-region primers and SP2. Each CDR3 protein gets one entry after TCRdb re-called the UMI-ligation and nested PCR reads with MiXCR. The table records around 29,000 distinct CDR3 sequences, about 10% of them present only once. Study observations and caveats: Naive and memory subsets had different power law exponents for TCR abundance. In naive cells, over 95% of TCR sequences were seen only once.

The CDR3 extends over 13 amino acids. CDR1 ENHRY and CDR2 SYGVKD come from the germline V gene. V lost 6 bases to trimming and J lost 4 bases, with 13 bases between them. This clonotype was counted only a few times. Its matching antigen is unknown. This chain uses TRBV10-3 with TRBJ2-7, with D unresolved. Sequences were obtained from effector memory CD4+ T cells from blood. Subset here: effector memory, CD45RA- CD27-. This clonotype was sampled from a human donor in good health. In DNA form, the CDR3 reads TGTGCCATCAGCTCCGGGCCGGATTACGAGCAGTACTTC. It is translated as CAISSGPDYEQYF.